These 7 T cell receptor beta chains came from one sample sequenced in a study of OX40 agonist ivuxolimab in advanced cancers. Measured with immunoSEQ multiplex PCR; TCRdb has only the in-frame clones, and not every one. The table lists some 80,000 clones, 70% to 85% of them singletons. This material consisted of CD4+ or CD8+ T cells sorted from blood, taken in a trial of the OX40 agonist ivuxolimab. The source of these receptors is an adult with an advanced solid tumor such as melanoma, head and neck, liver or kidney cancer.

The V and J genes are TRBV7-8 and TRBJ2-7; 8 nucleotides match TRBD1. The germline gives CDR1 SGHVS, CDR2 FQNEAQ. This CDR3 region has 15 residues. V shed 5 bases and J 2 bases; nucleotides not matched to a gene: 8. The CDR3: CASSEREQGAYEQYF. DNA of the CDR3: TGTGCCAGCAGCGAACGGGAACAGGGGGCCTACGAGCAGTACTTC.

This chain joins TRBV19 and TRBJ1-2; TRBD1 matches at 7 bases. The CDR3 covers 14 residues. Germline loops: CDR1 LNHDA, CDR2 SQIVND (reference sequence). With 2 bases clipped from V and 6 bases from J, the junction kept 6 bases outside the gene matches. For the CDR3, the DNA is TGTGCCAGTAGTATAACAGGGGTTCGAAATGGCTACACCTTC. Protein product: CASSITGVRNGYTF. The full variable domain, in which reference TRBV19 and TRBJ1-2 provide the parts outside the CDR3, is DGGITQSPKYLFRKEGQNVTLSCEQNLNHDAMYWYRQDPGQGLRLIYYSQIVNDFQKGDIAEGYSVSREKKESFPLTVTSAQKNPTAFYLCASSITGVRNGYTFGSGTRLTVV.

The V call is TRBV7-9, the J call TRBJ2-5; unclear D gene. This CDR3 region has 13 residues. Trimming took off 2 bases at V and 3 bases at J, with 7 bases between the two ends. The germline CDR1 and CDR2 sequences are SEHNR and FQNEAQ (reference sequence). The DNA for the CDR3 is TGTGCCAGCAGCTTATTTAGGGAAGAGACCCAGTACTTC. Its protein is CASSLFREETQYF.

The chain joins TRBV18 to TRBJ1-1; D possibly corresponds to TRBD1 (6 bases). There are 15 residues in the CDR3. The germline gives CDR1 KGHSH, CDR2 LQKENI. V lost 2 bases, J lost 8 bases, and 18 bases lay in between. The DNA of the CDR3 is TGTGCCAGCTCACCATCACTTTTAGGACAGAGCGAAGCTTTCTTT. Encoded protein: CASSPSLLGQSEAFF. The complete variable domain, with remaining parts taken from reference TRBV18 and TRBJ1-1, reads NAGVMQNPRHLVRRRGQEARLRCSPMKGHSHVYWYRQLPEEGLKFMVYLQKENIIDESGMPKERFSAEFPKEGPSILRIQQVVRGDSAAYFCASSPSLLGQSEAFFGQGTRLTVV.

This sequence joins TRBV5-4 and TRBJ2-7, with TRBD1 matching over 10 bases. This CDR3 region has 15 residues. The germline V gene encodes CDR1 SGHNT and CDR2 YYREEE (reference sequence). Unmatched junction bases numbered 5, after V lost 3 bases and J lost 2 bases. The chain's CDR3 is CASSSRGQGAYEQYF. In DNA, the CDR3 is TGTGCCAGCAGCTCGCGAGGACAGGGGGCCTACGAGCAGTACTTC.

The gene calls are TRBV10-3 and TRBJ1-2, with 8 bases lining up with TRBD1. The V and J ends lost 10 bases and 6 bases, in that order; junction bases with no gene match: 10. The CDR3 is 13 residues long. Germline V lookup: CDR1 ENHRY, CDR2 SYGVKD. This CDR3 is CATRDRGRDGYTF. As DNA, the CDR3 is TGTGCCACTCGAGACAGGGGTCGGGATGGCTACACCTTC.

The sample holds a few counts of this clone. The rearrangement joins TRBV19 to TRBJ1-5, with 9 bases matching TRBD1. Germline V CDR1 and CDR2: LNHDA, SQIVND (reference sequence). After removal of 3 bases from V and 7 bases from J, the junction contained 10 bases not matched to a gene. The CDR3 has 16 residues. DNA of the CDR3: TGTGCCAGTAGTATCGACACAGGACAGGGGAAACAGCCCCAGCATTTT. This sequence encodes CASSIDTGQGKQPQHF.